Below are 3 T cell receptor beta chains sequenced from a single sample in a study of blood T cell repertoires in COVID-19. Here immunoSEQ multiplex PCR was the method, and the copy in TCRdb shows in-frame clones only, minus some. The sample gives tens of thousands of clones, 65% to 85% of which show up once; 11% is in the top ten. Sequenced material: peripheral blood. The source of these receptors is a man between 65 and 85 years old with acute or convalescent COVID-19.

This chain links TRBV11-2 with TRBJ2-7, with a tentative D call TRBD2 (5 bases). V was shortened by 2 bases and J by 1 base, with 9 bases between the two germline ends. CDR1 SGHAT and CDR2 FQNNGV come from the germline V gene. The CDR3 totals 14 residues. The CDR3 loop is CASSLRSGSYEQYV. Here the CDR3 DNA reads TGTGCCAGCAGCTTACGGTCGGGATCCTACGAGCAGTACGTC.

This clone was observed a few times. CDR3 DNA sequence: TGCGCCAGCAGCCGAGGGACCTACGAGCAGTACGTC. Protein product: CASSRGTYEQYV. The chain links TRBV10-2 to TRBJ2-7, with D tentatively TRBD2 (5 bases). Between the trimmed V and J ends, which lost 6 bases and 2 bases, there was a span of 8 bases. This CDR3 spans 12 amino acids. In germline, CDR1 is WSHSY, CDR2 SAAADI.

The chain carries TRBV19 and TRBJ1-1; TRBD1 is a possible D gene (5 bases). This CDR3 is 13 amino acids long. V was pared by 4 bases and J by 6 bases, with 12 bases between. The germline V gene encodes CDR1 LNHDA and CDR2 SQIVND (reference sequence). Here the CDR3 reads CASSTYRYSEAFF. The CDR3 nucleotides read TGTGCCAGTAGTACTTACAGGTACTCTGAAGCTTTCTTT.